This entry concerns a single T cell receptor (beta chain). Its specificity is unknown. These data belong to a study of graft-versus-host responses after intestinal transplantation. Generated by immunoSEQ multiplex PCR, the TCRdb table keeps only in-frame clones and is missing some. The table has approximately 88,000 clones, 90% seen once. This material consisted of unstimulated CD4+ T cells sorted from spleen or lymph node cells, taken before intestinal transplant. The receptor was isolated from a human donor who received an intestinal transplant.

This CDR3 is CASGGALNEQFF. The CDR3 DNA reads as TGTGCCAGCGGGGGGGCCCTCAATGAGCAGTTCTTC. The gene calls are TRBV2 and TRBJ2-1; D is possibly TRBD2 (7 bases). The CDR3 contains 12 residues. Germline V gene lookup returns CDR1 SNHLY and CDR2 FYNNEI. Deletions cut 8 bases from V and 6 bases from J, with 11 bases between.